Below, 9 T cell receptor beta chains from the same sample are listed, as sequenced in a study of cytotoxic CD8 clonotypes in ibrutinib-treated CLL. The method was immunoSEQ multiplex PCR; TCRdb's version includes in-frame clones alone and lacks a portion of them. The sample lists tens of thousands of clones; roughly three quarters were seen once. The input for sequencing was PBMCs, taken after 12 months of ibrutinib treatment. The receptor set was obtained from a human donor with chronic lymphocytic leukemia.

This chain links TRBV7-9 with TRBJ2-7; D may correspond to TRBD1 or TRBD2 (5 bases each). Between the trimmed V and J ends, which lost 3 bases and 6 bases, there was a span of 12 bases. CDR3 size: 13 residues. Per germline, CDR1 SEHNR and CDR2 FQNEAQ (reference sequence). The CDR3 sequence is CASSLGVSTEQYF. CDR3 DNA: TGTGCCAGCAGCTTGGGGGTATCCACCGAGCAGTACTTC.

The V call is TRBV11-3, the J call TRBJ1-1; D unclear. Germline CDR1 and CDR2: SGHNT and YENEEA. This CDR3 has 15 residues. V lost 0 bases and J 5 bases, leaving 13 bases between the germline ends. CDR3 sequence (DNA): TGTGCCAGCAGCTTAGATGGGGTGGGATCAACTGAAGCTTTCTTT. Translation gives CASSLDGVGSTEAFF.

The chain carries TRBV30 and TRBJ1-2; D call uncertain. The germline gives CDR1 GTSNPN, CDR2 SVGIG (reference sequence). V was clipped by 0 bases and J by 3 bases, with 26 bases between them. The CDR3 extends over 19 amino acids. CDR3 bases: TGTGCCTGGAGTGTAGGTCTTTTTGATCCAGCATCCAAGCACTATGGCTACACCTTC. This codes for CAWSVGLFDPASKHYGYTF.

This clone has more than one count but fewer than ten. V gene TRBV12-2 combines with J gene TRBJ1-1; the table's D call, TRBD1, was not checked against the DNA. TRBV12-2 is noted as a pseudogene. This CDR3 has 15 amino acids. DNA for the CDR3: TGTGCAAGTCGCCCATACAGTGACCTGAACACTGAAGCTTTCTTT. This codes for CASRPYSDLNTEAFF.

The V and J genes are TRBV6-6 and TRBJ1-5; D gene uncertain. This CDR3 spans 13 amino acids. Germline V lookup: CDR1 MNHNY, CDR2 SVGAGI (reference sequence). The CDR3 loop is CATFGGPNQPQHF. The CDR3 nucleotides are TGTGCGACCTTTGGAGGGCCAAATCAGCCCCAGCATTTT.

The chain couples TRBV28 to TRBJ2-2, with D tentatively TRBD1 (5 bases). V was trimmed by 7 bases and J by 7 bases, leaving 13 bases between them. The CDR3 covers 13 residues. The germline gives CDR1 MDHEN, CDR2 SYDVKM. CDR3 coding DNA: TGTGCCAGCACCCTAGGGGTAGGCGGGGAGCTGTTTTTT. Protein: CASTLGVGGELFF.

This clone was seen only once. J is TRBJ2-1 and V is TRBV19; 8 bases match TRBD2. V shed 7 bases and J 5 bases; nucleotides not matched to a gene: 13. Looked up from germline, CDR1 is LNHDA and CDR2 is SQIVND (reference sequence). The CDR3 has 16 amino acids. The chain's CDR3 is CASTITGLGYNNEQFF. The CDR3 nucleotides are TGTGCCAGTACCATTACGGGACTAGGTTACAACAATGAGCAGTTCTTC.

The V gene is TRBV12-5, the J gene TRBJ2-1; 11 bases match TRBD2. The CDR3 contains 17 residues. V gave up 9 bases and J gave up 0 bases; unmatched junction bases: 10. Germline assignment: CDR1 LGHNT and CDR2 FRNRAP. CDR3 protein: CARGERTSGYSYNEQFF. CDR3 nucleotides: TGTGCTAGAGGCGAGCGGACTAGCGGGTACTCCTACAATGAGCAGTTCTTC.

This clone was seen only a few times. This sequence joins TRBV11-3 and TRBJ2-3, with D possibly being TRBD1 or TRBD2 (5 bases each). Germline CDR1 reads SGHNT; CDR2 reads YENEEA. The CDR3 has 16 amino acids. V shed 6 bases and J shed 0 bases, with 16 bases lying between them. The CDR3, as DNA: TGTGCCAGCAGTTCCGGGACGTTCTCTAGCACAGATACGCAGTATTTT. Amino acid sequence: CASSSGTFSSTDTQYF.